This entry concerns a single T cell receptor (beta chain). The antigen is not known. The data derive from a study of shared clonotypes between healthy human individuals. Study at large: Each donor's CD4 naive and CD4 memory cells filled three plates apiece, CD8 naive two, and CD8 memory one. General observations from the study: Richness estimates generally favored naive over memory subsets.

Trimming left V 5 bases short and J 2 bases short, with 7 bases between. The germline V gene has CDR1 WSHSY and CDR2 SAAADI. This CDR3 is built from 14 residues. The protocol was immunoSEQ multiplex PCR, while the TCRdb copy is restricted to in-frame clones and leaves out a portion. This table holds 1.5 million to 1.9 million clones, 95% to 99% found once. This sequence was found in a man younger than 40 in good health. The J gene is TRBJ2-6, the V gene TRBV10-2, with D possibly matching TRBD1 (6 bases). Sequencing input: naive CD4+ T cells sorted from blood. Subset indicated: CD45RA+ positively selected. In DNA form, the CDR3 reads TGCGCCAGCAGTACAGGGCCTGGGGCCAACGTCCTGACTTTC. Translated: CASSTGPGANVLTF.